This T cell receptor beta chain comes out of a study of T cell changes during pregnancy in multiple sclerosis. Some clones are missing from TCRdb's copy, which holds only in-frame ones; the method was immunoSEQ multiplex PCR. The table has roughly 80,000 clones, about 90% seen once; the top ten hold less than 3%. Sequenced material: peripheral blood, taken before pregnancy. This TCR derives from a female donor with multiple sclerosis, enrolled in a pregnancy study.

This chain's CDR3 is CASSVAGSTNEKLFF. The CDR3 bases are TGTGCCAGCAGCGTAGCAGGGTCAACTAATGAAAAACTGTTTTTT. V gene TRBV9 combines with J gene TRBJ1-4; tentatively, D is TRBD1 (5 bases). The CDR3 spans 15 residues. The germline V gene encodes CDR1 SGDLS and CDR2 YYNGEE. The ends were cut back, 0 bases at V and 0 bases at J, with 6 bases in the middle.